The TCR beta chain described here comes from a study of T-cell reconstitution after alpha-beta-depleted transplantation in children. V lost 5 bases and J lost 6, with 17 bases in between. Per the germline V gene, CDR1 is MDHEN and CDR2 is SYDVKM. CDR3 length equals 15 residues. It was with unique molecular identifiers that the TCRbeta library was prepared. TCRdb independently ran MiXCR on the PCR reads; one entry per CDR3 protein. This sample has about half a million distinct CDR3 sequences, with around an eighth found just once. The clonotype originates from a human donor who donated a stem cell graft to a child with combined immunodeficiency. This material consisted of PBMCs from the stem cell graft donor, taken from the stem cell graft. The chain is built from TRBV28 and TRBJ2-1; D not certain. This CDR3 is CASSLTLRVGNEQFF. CDR3 nucleotide sequence: TGTGCCAGCAGTCTTACGCTTCGGGTGGGCAATGAGCAGTTCTTC.